The entry below gives a single T cell receptor beta chain sequence along with its context. This entry belongs to a study of blood T cell repertoires in COVID-19. About the study: Acute and convalescent COVID-19 samples came from the United States, Italy and Spain. The analysed material was cDNA or gDNA that came from T cells, B-cell-depleted T cells, or PBMCs.

In the authors' methods: The authors estimated nucleated cell counts from reference gene primer amplification. TCRdb's copy holds only in-frame clones and misses some; the assay was immunoSEQ multiplex PCR. Clone size and V and J calls were adopted from that table, with D and trimming inferred from the DNA. The top ten clones hold about 10% of a sample with roughly 50,000 clones, around 86% of them seen once. The CDR3 consists of 13 residues. CDR1 MNHEY and CDR2 SVGAGI come from the germline V gene. V lost 8 bases and J lost 6, with 13 bases in between. The material sequenced was peripheral blood. This clonotype was obtained from a human donor in a cohort sampled during active COVID-19. The V gene is TRBV6-5, the J gene TRBJ1-4, with a weak D call TRBD1 (6 bases). CDR3 sequence (DNA): TGTGCCAGCGGAGGGGGGGTGGATGAAAAACTGTTTTTT. Amino acids: CASGGGVDEKLFF.